The 6 T cell receptor beta chains in this list originate from one sample, sequenced in a study of cytomegalovirus exposure and HLA in healthy donors (dated by TCRdb to about 2017). Library preparation used the immunoSEQ multiplex PCR assay. For the multiplex PCR, a mixture combining 60 forward primers for TCR Vbeta segments and 13 reverse primers for TCR Jbeta segments was used. TCRdb retrieved this table from immuneACCESS and kept in-frame rearrangements only. Not all clones are present; in checked studies, unresolved V genes account for under half, and no reason is known for the remainder. Within this sample are around 160,000 clones, with 65% to 80% of them counted one time only. About 13% of the sample goes to the ten largest clones. Sequencing was done on a sample of PBMCs. The receptors derive from a man aged 35-49 years in good health and CMV-seropositive.

This clone has a single count. The gene calls are TRBV4-2 and TRBJ2-7, with D possibly matching TRBD1 (6 bases). Trimming pared 0 bases from V and 1 base from J, leaving 13 bases between. The CDR3 runs 16 residues. Germline V gives CDR1 LGHNA, CDR2 YNFKEQ. Here the CDR3 reads CASSQEGGPKSYEQYF. The CDR3 DNA sequence: TGTGCCAGCAGCCAAGAAGGGGGACCAAAGTCCTACGAGCAGTACTTC.

The genes are TRBV25-1 and TRBJ1-1; 7 positions agree with TRBD1. V was clipped by 4 bases and J by 7 bases; unmatched bases: 9. The CDR3 is made up of 14 amino acids. Germline CDR1 reads MGHDK; CDR2 reads SYGVNS. The CDR3 nucleotides are TGTGCCAGCAGTGTCACAGGGGATAGGGATGAAGCTTTCTTT. This gives the protein CASSVTGDRDEAFF. The full variable domain, in which reference TRBV25-1 and TRBJ1-1 provide the parts outside the CDR3, is EADIYQTPRYLVIGTGKKITLECSQTMGHDKMYWYQQDPGMELHLIHYSYGVNSTEKGDLSSESTVSRIRTEHFPLTLESARPSHTSQYLCASSVTGDRDEAFFGQGTRLTVV.

Here the CDR3 DNA reads TGTGCCTTTACCGGGACAGGGGTGCGGTATGGCTACACCTTC. It yields the protein CAFTGTGVRYGYTF. The chain uses TRBV30 and TRBJ1-2; TRBD1 matches 10 bases. J lost 5 bases, V lost 7 bases, and 10 bases had no gene match. Germline V CDR1 and CDR2: GTSNPN, SVGIG (reference sequence). The CDR3 totals 14 residues.

The count of this clone is one. The chain recombines TRBV6-5 with TRBJ2-7, with 11 bases that match TRBD2. Germline V CDR1 and CDR2: MNHEY, SVGAGI. The CDR3 loop spans 15 amino acids. V shed 7 bases and J 4 bases; nucleotides not matched to a gene: 9. CDR3 DNA: TGTGCCAGCACCACTAGCGGGAGTGGGGGGTACGAGCAGTACTTC. It specifies CASTTSGSGGYEQYF.

This clone is a singleton in its sample. The chain is built from TRBV9 and TRBJ2-2; perhaps TRBD2 as D (6 bases). Trimming left V 4 bases short and J 6 bases short, with 13 bases between. In germline, CDR1 is SGDLS, CDR2 YYNGEE. CDR3 length equals 14 residues. CDR3 region: CASSTGTPPGELFF. The CDR3 nucleotides read TGTGCCAGCAGCACCGGGACTCCCCCCGGGGAGCTGTTTTTT.

V gene TRBV28 combines with J gene TRBJ2-1; no clear D. CDR3 size: 13 residues. In germline, CDR1 is MDHEN, CDR2 SYDVKM. V was clipped by 3 bases and J by 5 bases, with 8 bases between them. The CDR3 is CASSFAGNNEQFF. Here the CDR3 DNA reads TGTGCCAGCAGTTTTGCAGGTAACAATGAGCAGTTCTTC.